The 8 T cell receptor beta chains listed next were all sequenced from one sample in a study of T cell responses to AZD1222 COVID-19 vaccine. Libraries were prepared by immunoSEQ multiplex PCR; TCRdb keeps only in-frame clonotypes and omits some of them. This table has about 150,000 clones, approximately 90% appearing once. Sequenced material: peripheral blood, taken on day 0 of AZD1222 vaccination. The origin of the receptors is an adult in good health.

The CDR3 DNA follows: TGTGCCAGTACCGAAATGGGCACAGGGGCTGGGGCCAACGTCCTGACTTTC. This translates into CASTEMGTGAGANVLTF. The chain joins TRBV19 to TRBJ2-6; 7 nucleotides align to TRBD1. J was trimmed by 2 bases and V by 7 bases; bases with no gene match: 11. Germline V gives CDR1 LNHDA, CDR2 SQIVND (reference sequence). There are 17 residues in the CDR3.

This chain joins TRBV6-5 and TRBJ1-2; 8 bases align to TRBD1. Trimming cost V 6 bases and J 3 bases; bases outside gene matches: 6. The CDR3 is made up of 14 amino acids. Germline-derived CDR1 and CDR2 are MNHEY and SVGAGI. This CDR3 is CASSGQGAYYGYTF. CDR3 sequence (DNA): TGTGCCAGCAGCGGCCAGGGGGCGTACTATGGCTACACCTTC.

The chain uses TRBV28 and TRBJ1-2, with 7 bases matching TRBD1. J was trimmed by 0 bases and V by 2 bases; bases with no gene match: 0. Germline CDR1 MDHEN, CDR2 SYDVKM. There are 14 residues in the CDR3. For the CDR3, the DNA is TGTGCCAGCAGTTTACAGGGGGCTAACTATGGCTACACCTTC. Residues: CASSLQGANYGYTF.

The rearrangement links TRBV15 to TRBJ1-4; D not resolved. This CDR3 contains 15 residues. Trimming stripped 2 bases from V and 1 base from J, with 8 bases between. Germline assignment: CDR1 LNHNV and CDR2 YYDKDF (reference sequence). In DNA, the CDR3 is TGTGCCACCAGCAGAAGCGGGCTAACTAATGAAAAACTGTTTTTT. Protein sequence: CATSRSGLTNEKLFF.

This clone has only a few counts. The chain is built from TRBV11-3 and TRBJ1-4; D unresolved. This CDR3 contains 14 residues. The germline V and J ends were trimmed by 3 bases and 0 bases, with 5 bases remaining between them. Germline V gene lookup returns CDR1 SGHNT and CDR2 YENEEA. CDR3 sequence (DNA): TGTGCCAGCAGCTTTCGGACAACTAATGAAAAACTGTTTTTT. This sequence encodes CASSFRTTNEKLFF. The entire variable domain, with the rest obtained from reference TRBV11-3 and TRBJ1-4, is as follows: EAGVVQSPRYKIIEKKQPVAFWCNPISGHNTLYWYLQNLGQGPELLIRYENEEAVDDSQLPKDRFSAERLKGVDSTLKIQPAELGDSAVYLCASSFRTTNEKLFFGSGTQLSVL.

This chain connects TRBV27 to TRBJ1-6; D unclear. This CDR3 has 17 residues. Per germline, CDR1 MNHEY and CDR2 SMNVEV (reference sequence). V was trimmed by 4 bases and J by 4 bases, leaving 17 bases between them. This chain's CDR3 is CASSSGSRYWYNSPLHF. In nucleotides, the CDR3 is TGTGCCAGCAGTTCGGGATCTAGGTATTGGTATAATTCACCCCTCCACTTT.

The CDR3 loop reads CAISGADRANYGYTF. CDR3 bases: TGTGCCATCAGTGGGGCGGACAGAGCTAACTATGGCTACACCTTC. The chain has TRBV10-3 and TRBJ1-2, with D possibly TRBD1 on 6 matching bases. V was trimmed by 4 bases and J by 0 bases, leaving 12 bases between them. CDR1 is ENHRY, CDR2 SYGVKD, per germline. The CDR3 is made up of 15 amino acids.

The chain has TRBV7-9 and TRBJ1-6; weak D call: TRBD1 (5 bases). Germline assignment: CDR1 SEHNR and CDR2 FQNEAQ (reference sequence). This CDR3 is built from 16 residues. V gave up 5 bases and J gave up 7 bases, with 18 bases separating them. The CDR3: CASSTPRAGRNSPLHF. CDR3 DNA sequence: TGTGCCAGCAGCACCCCTCGCGCAGGGCGGAATTCACCCCTCCACTTT.